A single sample gave rise to the 9 T cell receptor beta chains below, sequenced in a study of cytomegalovirus exposure and HLA in healthy donors. PCR amplification relied on 60 Vbeta primers (plus 13 Jbeta primers). Sequenced by immunoSEQ multiplex PCR; TCRdb stores in-frame clones only, minus some. Of about 130,000 clones detected, 65% to 90% appear once; the ten largest clones hold roughly 2.6%. The source material was PBMCs. The receptors shown here come from a man aged 45 to 65 in good health and CMV-seronegative.

The chain employs TRBV5-1 and TRBJ1-6, with D possibly being TRBD1 (5 bases). CDR3 length: 14 residues. Trimming stripped 0 bases from V and 9 bases from J, with 10 bases between. Germline V gives CDR1 SGHRS, CDR2 YFSETQ. The CDR3 sequence is CASSLVAGPSPLHF. The CDR3 DNA reads as TGCGCCAGCAGCTTGGTGGCGGGGCCTTCACCCCTCCACTTT.

DNA for the CDR3: TGTGCCAGCAGCCAAGATCCTGCGGGGGATTACACAGATACGCAGTATTTT. It encodes CASSQDPAGDYTDTQYF. This chain uses TRBV4-2 with TRBJ2-3; TRBD2 matches at 7 bases. The germline CDR1 and CDR2 sequences are LGHNA and YNFKEQ. With 0 bases clipped from V and 2 bases from J, the junction kept 8 bases outside the gene matches. This CDR3 has 17 residues.

V usage is TRBV4-3 and J usage is TRBJ1-1, with 8 bases fitting TRBD1. The junction had 8 bases not matched to a gene; V was cut back by 3 bases and J by 5 bases. Germline V CDR1 and CDR2: LGHNA, YSLEER. The CDR3 has 15 amino acids. The CDR3 DNA sequence: TGCGCCAGCAGCCAGTCAGACAGGGGTCGGACTGAAGCTTTCTTT. This sequence encodes CASSQSDRGRTEAFF.

The chain is built from TRBV30 and TRBJ2-1; D unresolved. This CDR3 spans 11 amino acids. CDR1 is GTSNPN, CDR2 SVGIG, per germline (reference sequence). V was cut by 5 bases and J by 4 bases, with 6 bases left in between. DNA for the CDR3: TGTGCCTGGGTAATGTACAATGAGCAGTTCTTC. Translated: CAWVMYNEQFF.

This chain links TRBV29-1 with TRBJ2-7; the D is unclear. V lost 4 bases, J lost 4 bases, and 8 bases lay in between. The germline V gene encodes CDR1 SQVTM and CDR2 ANQGSEA. The CDR3 is 11 amino acids. The CDR3 reads CSVVSFYEQYF. The CDR3 DNA reads TGCAGCGTTGTGTCGTTTTACGAGCAGTACTTC.

The chain combines TRBV5-1 with TRBJ2-6; TRBD1 matches at 9 bases. The CDR3 is 19 amino acids. CDR1 and CDR2 (germline): SGHRS, YFSETQ. Trimming cost V 3 bases and J 1 base; bases outside gene matches: 11. The CDR3 region has the DNA TGCGCCAGCAGCTCCGGGACAGGGACAAGGTTATCTGGGGCCAACGTCCTGACTTTC. As protein: CASSSGTGTRLSGANVLTF.

Concerning this clone itself: At one boundary the junction diverges from the germline segment, which might be a read error. The V and J genes are TRBV6-5 and TRBJ1-5; D is uncertain. This CDR3 comprises 13 residues. Germline V gene sequence: CDR1 MNHEY, CDR2 SVGAGI. The CDR3 region has the DNA TGTGCCAGCAGTTATACTAGCAATCAGCCCCGGCATTTT. Its translation is CASSYTSNQPRHF.

This chain joins TRBV7-9 and TRBJ2-7, with TRBD1 matching 9 bases. CDR3 size: 15 residues. V gave up 5 bases and J gave up 5 bases; unmatched junction bases: 10. From germline, CDR1 is SEHNR and CDR2 FQNEAQ (reference sequence). CDR3 nucleotide sequence: TGTGCCAGCAGCCGGGCTACGGACAGGGGCAACGAGCAGTACTTC. Encoded protein: CASSRATDRGNEQYF.

The V call is TRBV18, the J call TRBJ1-2; tentative D call: TRBD1 (5 bases). Looked up from germline, CDR1 is KGHSH and CDR2 is LQKENI. Trimming removed 3 bases at V and 8 bases at J, with 16 bases between. The length of the CDR3 is 14 residues. DNA of the CDR3: TGTGCCAGCTCACCGGTGACAGAAGCGGGAGGCTACACCTTC. It translates to CASSPVTEAGGYTF.